This passage covers 30 T cell receptor beta chains from one sample sequenced in a study of response to subunit inactivated influenza vaccine. TCRdb passed the RT-PCR reads through MiXCR, listing each CDR3 protein once. The repertoire holds hundreds of thousands of distinct CDR3 sequences, with 10% to 15% as singletons. Material: PBMCs from blood, obtained 40 to 50 days after vaccination. Source of these receptors: a man in his forties or fifties who received an inactivated influenza vaccine.

V gene TRBV20-1 combines with J gene TRBJ2-7; 8 positions agree with TRBD1. Unmatched junction bases numbered 6, after V lost 2 bases and J lost 3 bases. Germline V gives CDR1 DFQATT, CDR2 SNEGSKA (reference sequence). The CDR3 totals 14 residues. DNA of the CDR3: TGCAGTGCTAGATTTCGGGACAGGCTCTACGAGCAGTACTTC. This gives the protein CSARFRDRLYEQYF.

This clonotype was found many times. This chain's CDR3 is CASSVASTGIAYEQYF. CDR3 in DNA: TGTGCCAGCAGCGTAGCGTCTACAGGGATCGCCTACGAGCAGTACTTC. V gene TRBV9 combines with J gene TRBJ2-7; perhaps TRBD1 as D (6 bases). CDR1 is SGDLS, CDR2 YYNGEE, per germline. V lost 0 bases to trimming and J lost 2 bases, with 15 bases between them. CDR3 size: 16 residues.

This clonotype was recorded a few times. The chain is built from TRBV29-1 and TRBJ1-1; D is ambiguous. Germline CDR1 is SQVTM and CDR2 is ANQGSEA. Trimming pared 4 bases from V and 3 bases from J, leaving 9 bases between. CDR3 length: 12 amino acids. CDR3 DNA sequence: TGCAGCGTTGGGGCGCGGTACACTGAAGCTTTCTTT. Residues: CSVGARYTEAFF.

V usage is TRBV20-1 and J usage is TRBJ2-4; TRBD1 agrees at 7 bases. The J segment lost 12 bases and the V segment lost 3 bases, leaving 8 bases of the junction unmatched. CDR1 DFQATT and CDR2 SNEGSKA come from the germline V gene (reference sequence). The CDR3 extends over 12 amino acids. DNA of the CDR3: TGCAGTGCTAGGAAAGACAGGGAGTATCAGTACTTC. This encodes CSARKDREYQYF.

This chain connects TRBV12-3 or TRBV12-4 to TRBJ1-2, with D unclear. The CDR3 is 13 residues long. The V and J ends lost 1 base and 4 bases respectively, with 7 bases between them. CDR3 DNA: TGTGCCAGCAGTTTAGGGGAGATCTATGGCTACACCTTC. As protein: CASSLGEIYGYTF.

This clonotype was recorded many times. J is TRBJ1-5 and V is TRBV7-2; 8 positions match TRBD1. Germline V gene data show CDR1 as SGHTA and CDR2 as FQGNSA. Losses at the gene ends were 0 bases for V and 1 base for J; bases not matched to a gene: 2. The CDR3 runs 16 residues. In DNA, the CDR3 is TGTGCCAGCAGCTTAGCCGGGACAGGAAGCAATCAGCCCCAGCATTTT. Amino acid sequence: CASSLAGTGSNQPQHF.

V and J are TRBV18 and TRBJ1-2, with D unclear. Deletions cut 0 bases from V and 5 bases from J, with 7 bases between. The CDR3 has 13 amino acids. Germline V gives CDR1 KGHSH, CDR2 LQKENI. The DNA for the CDR3 is TGTGCCAGCTCACCACCGCAAGGGTATGGCTACACCTTC. Translated: CASSPPQGYGYTF.

The CDR3 nucleotides read TGCGCCAGCAGCCGGGGGAGCGGTGCGGGGGACTCCTACAATGAGCAGTTCTTC. Amino acids: CASSRGSGAGDSYNEQFF. V is TRBV4-3 and J is TRBJ2-1; 7 bases align to TRBD2. With 4 bases clipped from V and 0 bases from J, the junction kept 12 bases outside the gene matches. The CDR3 is 18 residues long. Looked up from germline, CDR1 is LGHNA and CDR2 is YSLEER.

The rearrangement uses TRBV5-1 and TRBJ2-5; 8 bases match TRBD2. This CDR3 contains 16 residues. Trimming removed 1 base from V and 5 bases from J; junction bases left unmatched: 10. Germline CDR1 SGHRS, CDR2 YFSETQ. Here the CDR3 reads CASSLTISGKGETQYF. The CDR3 region has the DNA TGCGCCAGCAGCTTGACCATTAGCGGGAAGGGGGAGACCCAGTACTTC.

This clonotype was seen a handful of times. V and J are TRBV18 and TRBJ2-3; no clear D. V gave up 2 bases and J gave up 2 bases, with 8 bases separating them. The V gene's germline CDR1 is KGHSH and CDR2 LQKENI. The CDR3 covers 14 residues. The CDR3 nucleotides read TGTGCCAGCTCACCAAACGGAAACACAGATACGCAGTATTTT. Translating it yields CASSPNGNTDTQYF.

The chain employs TRBV6-5 and TRBJ2-7; D could derive from TRBD1 or TRBD2 (5 bases each). The CDR3 spans 13 residues. The V gene lost 3 bases and the J gene lost 3 bases, with 9 bases spanning the gap. CDR1 is MNHEY, CDR2 SVGAGI, per germline. The CDR3 loop reads CASSYGGDYEQYF. Here the CDR3 DNA reads TGTGCCAGCAGTTATGGGGGTGACTACGAGCAGTACTTC.

This clonotype was counted at least ten times. The chain uses TRBV6-5 and TRBJ2-1; D remains unclear. The germline gives CDR1 MNHEY, CDR2 SVGAGI. The CDR3 is 14 residues long. Trimming took off 4 bases at V and 0 bases at J, with 7 bases between the two ends. The CDR3 DNA is TGTGCCAGCAGTTTAAAAAGCTCCTACAATGAGCAGTTCTTC. The encoded protein is CASSLKSSYNEQFF.

This clonotype was picked up many times. The V call is TRBV5-1, the J call TRBJ2-7; D is possibly TRBD1 (6 bases). CDR1 is SGHRS and CDR2 is YFSETQ in the germline V gene. V was cut by 1 base and J by 5 bases, with 16 bases left in between. CDR3 size: 15 residues. CDR3 coding DNA: TGCGCCAGCAGCTTGAGGCCCGGGACAATCGACGAGCAGTACTTC. As protein: CASSLRPGTIDEQYF.

V is TRBV20-1 and J is TRBJ2-2, with D possibly being TRBD1 (5 bases). This CDR3 has 17 residues. Germline loops: CDR1 DFQATT, CDR2 SNEGSKA (reference sequence). V was pared by 0 bases and J by 10 bases, with 24 bases between. The CDR3 is CSARDDLLIGARSELFF. The DNA for the CDR3 is TGCAGTGCTAGAGACGACCTCCTTATAGGGGCTCGGTCGGAGCTGTTTTTT.

The chain carries TRBV7-2 and TRBJ2-7; possible D gene TRBD1, 5 bases. CDR1 SGHTA and CDR2 FQGNSA come from the germline V gene. The CDR3 is made up of 16 amino acids. Trimming took 0 bases from V and 0 from J, leaving 12 bases between them. Here the CDR3 reads CASSLALGVASYEQYF. CDR3 sequence (DNA): TGTGCCAGCAGCTTAGCGCTAGGGGTGGCCTCCTACGAGCAGTACTTC.

There are a few counts of this clonotype. The rearrangement uses TRBV5-1 and TRBJ1-4; D remains unclear. Germline CDR1 SGHRS, CDR2 YFSETQ. The V end lost 0 bases, the J end lost 5 bases, and 8 bases lay between the germline ends. There are 14 residues in the CDR3. DNA for the CDR3: TGCGCCAGCAGCTTGGTCAGCCCGAATGAAAAACTGTTTTTT. It translates to CASSLVSPNEKLFF. Filled out from reference TRBV5-1 and TRBJ1-4, the complete variable domain reads KAGVTQTPRYLIKTRGQQVTLSCSPISGHRSVSWYQQTPGQGLQFLFEYFSETQRNKGNFPGRFSGRQFSNSRSEMNVSTLELGDSALYLCASSLVSPNEKLFFGSGTQLSVL.

This rearrangement joins TRBV3-1 to TRBJ2-2; 13 nucleotides agree with TRBD2. The CDR3 totals 17 residues. Germline CDR1 reads LGHDT; CDR2 reads YNNKEL (reference sequence). V trimming: 1 base; J trimming: 1 base; junction bases outside the gene matches: 0. In DNA form, the CDR3 reads TGTGCCAGCAGCCAAGGACTAGCGGGGGGGAACACCGGGGAGCTGTTTTTT. The encoded protein is CASSQGLAGGNTGELFF. Supplemented by reference TRBV3-1 and TRBJ2-2, the full variable domain reads DTAVSQTPKYLVTQMGNDKSIKCEQNLGHDTMYWYKQDSKKFLKIMFSYNNKELIINETVPNRFSPKSPDKAHLNLHINSLELGDSAVYFCASSQGLAGGNTGELFFGEGSRLTVL.

This clonotype was seen more than once but under ten times. This rearrangement joins TRBV19 to TRBJ1-4; TRBD1 matches 7 bases. The germline gives CDR1 LNHDA, CDR2 SQIVND (reference sequence). Trimming took 7 bases from V and 8 from J; bases not matched to a gene: 7. The CDR3 has 13 amino acids. The CDR3 is CASNRGVNEKLFF. The CDR3 DNA sequence: TGTGCCAGTAACAGGGGCGTCAACGAAAAACTGTTTTTT.

This clonotype was recorded many times. The chain employs TRBV5-1 and TRBJ2-3; either TRBD1 or TRBD2 may fit D (5 bases each). Germline loops: CDR1 SGHRS, CDR2 YFSETQ. The CDR3 has 14 residues. Trimming cost V 4 bases and J 6 bases, with 15 bases left between them. CDR3 sequence: CASSPILGDDTQYF. CDR3 nucleotides: TGCGCCAGCAGCCCGATCCTGGGGGACGATACGCAGTATTTT.

The CDR3, as DNA: TGTGCCAGTTCGACTAGCGGGGGAATCCAAGAGACCCAGTACTTC. It translates to CASSTSGGIQETQYF. The rearrangement uses TRBV7-2 and TRBJ2-5; 12 bases fit TRBD2. The CDR3 length is 15 residues. CDR1 SGHTA and CDR2 FQGNSA come from the germline V gene. The V and J ends lost 9 bases and 1 base, in that order; junction bases with no gene match: 6.

This clonotype was detected a few times. This chain links TRBV4-1 with TRBJ2-7; possible D gene TRBD2, 7 bases. The CDR3 is 19 amino acids. CDR1 and CDR2 (germline): MGHRA, YSYEKL. Trimming pared 1 base from V and 2 bases from J, leaving 24 bases between. The CDR3 spells CASSQAARGGGGVTYEQYF. In DNA, the CDR3 is TGCGCCAGCAGCCAAGCCGCCAGGGGTGGCGGGGGTGTAACCTACGAGCAGTACTTC.

This clonotype was seen many times. V is TRBV20-1 and J is TRBJ1-1; no clear D gene. Germline loops: CDR1 DFQATT, CDR2 SNEGSKA (reference sequence). This CDR3 has 13 amino acids. The ends were cut back, 4 bases at V and 1 base at J, with 10 bases in the middle. The CDR3 region is CSATRPENTEAFF. The CDR3 bases are TGCAGTGCTACCCGCCCCGAGAACACTGAAGCTTTCTTT.

This clonotype was picked up one time. The chain joins TRBV6-1 to TRBJ2-7; 12 positions match TRBD1. This CDR3 has 15 residues. V trimming: 6 bases; J trimming: 3 bases; junction bases outside the gene matches: 6. From germline, CDR1 is MNHNS and CDR2 SASEGT. In DNA form, the CDR3 reads TGTGCCAGCAGGAAGGGACAGGGGGCAATCTACGAGCAGTACTTC. Translated: CASRKGQGAIYEQYF.

This chain connects TRBV7-2 to TRBJ2-1; a weak D match, TRBD2 (5 bases). Trimming took off 4 bases at V and 5 bases at J, with 21 bases between the two ends. Germline V CDR1 and CDR2: SGHTA, FQGNSA. The CDR3 runs to 17 residues. In nucleotides, the CDR3 is TGTGCCAGCAGCTCCATTATAGGCGGGTTCCTCCACAATGAGCAGTTCTTC. It is translated as CASSSIIGGFLHNEQFF. Supplemented by reference TRBV7-2 and TRBJ2-1, the full variable domain reads GAGVSQSPSNKVTEKGKDVELRCDPISGHTALYWYRQSLGQGLEFLIYFQGNSAPDKSGLPSDRFSAERTGGSVSTLTIQRTQQEDSAVYLCASSSIIGGFLHNEQFFGPGTRLTVL.

The genes are TRBV6-1 and TRBJ2-6, with a tentative D call TRBD1 (5 bases). The germline CDR1 and CDR2 sequences are MNHNS and SASEGT. Trimming cost V 6 bases and J 4 bases, with 7 bases left between them. The CDR3 spans 13 residues. CDR3 in amino acids: CASRQGGANVLTF. In DNA, the CDR3 is TGTGCCAGCAGGCAGGGAGGGGCCAACGTCCTGACTTTC.

In its sample, this clonotype was seen many times. The chain employs TRBV20-1 and TRBJ1-4, with D perhaps matching TRBD1 (6 bases). This CDR3 is built from 14 residues. CDR1 is DFQATT and CDR2 is SNEGSKA in the germline V gene (reference sequence). V was cut by 3 bases and J by 5 bases, with 13 bases left in between. The CDR3 is CSARRGARNEKLFF. The CDR3 coding sequence is TGCAGTGCTAGGAGGGGGGCAAGGAATGAAAAACTGTTTTTT.

This chain joins TRBV20-1 and TRBJ2-7, with 9 bases fitting TRBD2. The V gene's germline CDR1 is DFQATT and CDR2 SNEGSKA (reference sequence). This CDR3 spans 19 amino acids. V shed 2 bases and J 3 bases; nucleotides not matched to a gene: 20. Written as DNA, the CDR3 is TGCAGTGCTAGATTCTACCCAGCGGGGGGTCATTCCACGAGCTACGAGCAGTACTTC. It codes for CSARFYPAGGHSTSYEQYF.

CDR3 sequence reads: CASSYVGTGGFGYTF. Here the CDR3 DNA reads TGTGCCAGCAGCTACGTGGGGACAGGGGGCTTTGGCTACACCTTC. The chain recombines TRBV7-2 with TRBJ1-2; TRBD1 matches at 12 bases. V was clipped by 4 bases and J by 7 bases; unmatched bases: 7. The CDR3 consists of 15 residues. Germline values: CDR1 SGHTA, CDR2 FQGNSA.

The J gene is TRBJ2-2, the V gene TRBV7-8, with 8 bases aligning to TRBD1. Germline CDR1 is SGHVS and CDR2 is FQNEAQ. The CDR3 runs to 16 residues. V lost 5 bases, J lost 6 bases, and 11 bases stayed unmatched. The CDR3 DNA reads TGTGCCAGCAGCACGCGACAGGGGCAACTATCCGGGGAGCTGTTTTTT. It is translated as CASSTRQGQLSGELFF.

The J gene is TRBJ2-1, the V gene TRBV6-1; 8 positions match TRBD2. This CDR3 has 16 residues. The junction had 9 bases not matched to a gene; V was cut back by 6 bases and J by 2 bases. Germline values: CDR1 MNHNS, CDR2 SASEGT. CDR3 in amino acids: CASSRRGGAPYNEQFF. The CDR3 DNA is TGTGCCAGCAGCCGACGGGGGGGAGCACCCTACAATGAGCAGTTCTTC.